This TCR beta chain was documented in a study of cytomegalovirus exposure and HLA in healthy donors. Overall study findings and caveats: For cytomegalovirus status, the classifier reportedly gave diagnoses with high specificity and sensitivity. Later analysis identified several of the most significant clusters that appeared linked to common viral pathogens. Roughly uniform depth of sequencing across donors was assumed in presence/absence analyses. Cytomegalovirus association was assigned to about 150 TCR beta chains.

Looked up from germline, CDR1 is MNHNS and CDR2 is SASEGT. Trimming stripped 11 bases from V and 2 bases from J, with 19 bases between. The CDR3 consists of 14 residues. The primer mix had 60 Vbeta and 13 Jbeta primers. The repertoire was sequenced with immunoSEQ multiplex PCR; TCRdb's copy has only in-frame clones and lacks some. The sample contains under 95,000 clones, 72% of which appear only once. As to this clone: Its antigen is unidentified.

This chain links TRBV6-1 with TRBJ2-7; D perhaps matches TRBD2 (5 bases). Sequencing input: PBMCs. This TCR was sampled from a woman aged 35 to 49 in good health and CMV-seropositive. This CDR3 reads CALALPRGTYEQYF. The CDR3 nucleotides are TGTGCCCTAGCTCTACCCCGGGGAACCTACGAGCAGTACTTC.